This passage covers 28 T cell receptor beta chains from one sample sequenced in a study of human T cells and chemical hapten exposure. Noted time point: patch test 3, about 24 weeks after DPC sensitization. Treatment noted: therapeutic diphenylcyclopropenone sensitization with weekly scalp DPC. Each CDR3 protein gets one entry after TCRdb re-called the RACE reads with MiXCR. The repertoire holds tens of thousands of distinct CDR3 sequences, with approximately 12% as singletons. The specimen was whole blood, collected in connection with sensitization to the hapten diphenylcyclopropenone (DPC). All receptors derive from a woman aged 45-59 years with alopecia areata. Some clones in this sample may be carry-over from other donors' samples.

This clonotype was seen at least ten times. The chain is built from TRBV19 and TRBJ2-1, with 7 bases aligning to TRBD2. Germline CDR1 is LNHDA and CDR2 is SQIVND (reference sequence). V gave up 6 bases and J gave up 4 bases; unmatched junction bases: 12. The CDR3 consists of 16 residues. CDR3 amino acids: CASSLERDATYNEQFF. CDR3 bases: TGTGCCAGTAGCCTCGAGCGGGATGCTACATACAATGAGCAGTTCTTC.

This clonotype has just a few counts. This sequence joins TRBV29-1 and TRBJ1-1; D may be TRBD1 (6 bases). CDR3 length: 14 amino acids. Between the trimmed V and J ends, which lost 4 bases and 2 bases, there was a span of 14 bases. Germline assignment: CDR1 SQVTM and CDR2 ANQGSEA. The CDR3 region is CSVGGRQVNTEAFF. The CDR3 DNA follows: TGCAGCGTTGGAGGGAGACAGGTAAACACTGAAGCTTTCTTT.

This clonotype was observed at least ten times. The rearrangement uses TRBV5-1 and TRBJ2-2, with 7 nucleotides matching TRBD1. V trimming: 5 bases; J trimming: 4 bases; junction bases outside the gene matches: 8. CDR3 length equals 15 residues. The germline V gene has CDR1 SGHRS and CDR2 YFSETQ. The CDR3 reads CASRNIRDSTGELFF. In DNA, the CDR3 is TGCGCCAGCAGGAACATCCGGGACAGCACCGGGGAGCTGTTTTTT. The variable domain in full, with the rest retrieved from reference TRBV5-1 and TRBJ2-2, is KAGVTQTPRYLIKTRGQQVTLSCSPISGHRSVSWYQQTPGQGLQFLFEYFSETQRNKGNFPGRFSGRQFSNSRSEMNVSTLELGDSALYLCASRNIRDSTGELFFGEGSRLTVL.

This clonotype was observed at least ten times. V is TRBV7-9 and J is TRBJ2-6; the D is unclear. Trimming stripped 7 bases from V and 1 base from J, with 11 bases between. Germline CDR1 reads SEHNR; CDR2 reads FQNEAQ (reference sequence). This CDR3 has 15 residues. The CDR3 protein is CASNQQQSGANVLTF. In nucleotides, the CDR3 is TGTGCCAGCAACCAGCAGCAGTCTGGGGCCAACGTCCTGACTTTC.

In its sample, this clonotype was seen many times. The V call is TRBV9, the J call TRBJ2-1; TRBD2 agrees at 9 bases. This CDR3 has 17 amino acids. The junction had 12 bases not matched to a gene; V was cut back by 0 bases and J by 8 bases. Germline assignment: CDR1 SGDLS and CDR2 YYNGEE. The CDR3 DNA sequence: TGTGCCAGCAGCGTAGAGGGTGTGAGCGGGAGGATCGATGAGCAGTTCTTC. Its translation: CASSVEGVSGRIDEQFF.

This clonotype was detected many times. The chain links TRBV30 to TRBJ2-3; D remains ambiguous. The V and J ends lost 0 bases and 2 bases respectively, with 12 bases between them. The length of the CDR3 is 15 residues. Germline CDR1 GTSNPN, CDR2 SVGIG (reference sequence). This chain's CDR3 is CAWSVQIPYTDTQYF. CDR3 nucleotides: TGTGCCTGGAGTGTACAGATCCCCTACACAGATACGCAGTATTTT.

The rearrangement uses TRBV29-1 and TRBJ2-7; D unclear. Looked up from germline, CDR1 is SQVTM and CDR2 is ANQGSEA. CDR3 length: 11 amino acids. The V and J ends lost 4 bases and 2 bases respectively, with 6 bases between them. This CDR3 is CSVGGTYEQYF. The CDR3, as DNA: TGCAGCGTTGGCGGAACCTACGAGCAGTACTTC.

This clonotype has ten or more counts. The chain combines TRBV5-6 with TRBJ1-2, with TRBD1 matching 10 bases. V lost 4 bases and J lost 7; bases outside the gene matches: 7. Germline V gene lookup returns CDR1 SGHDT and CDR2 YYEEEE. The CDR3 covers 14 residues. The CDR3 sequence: CASSAGQGRGGYTF. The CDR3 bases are TGTGCCAGCAGCGCGGGACAGGGGAGAGGTGGCTACACCTTC. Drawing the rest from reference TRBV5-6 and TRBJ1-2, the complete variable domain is DAGVTQSPTHLIKTRGQQVTLRCSPKSGHDTVSWYQQALGQGPQFIFQYYEEEERQRGNFPDRFSGHQFPNYSSELNVNALLLGDSALYLCASSAGQGRGGYTFGSGTRLTVV.

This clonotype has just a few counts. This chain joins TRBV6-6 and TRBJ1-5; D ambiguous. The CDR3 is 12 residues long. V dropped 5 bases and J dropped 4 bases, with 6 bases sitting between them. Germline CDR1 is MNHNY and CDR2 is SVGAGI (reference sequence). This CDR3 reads CASSLSNQPQHF. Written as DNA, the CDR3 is TGTGCCAGCAGTCTGTCTAATCAGCCCCAGCATTTT.

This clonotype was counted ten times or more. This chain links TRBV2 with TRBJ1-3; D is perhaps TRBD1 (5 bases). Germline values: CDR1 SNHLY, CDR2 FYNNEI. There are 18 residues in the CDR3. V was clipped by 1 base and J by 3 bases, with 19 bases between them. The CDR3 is CASSEGGGPLFSGNTIYF. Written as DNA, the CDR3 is TGTGCCAGCAGTGAAGGGGGCGGGCCCCTTTTTAGTGGAAACACCATATATTTT.

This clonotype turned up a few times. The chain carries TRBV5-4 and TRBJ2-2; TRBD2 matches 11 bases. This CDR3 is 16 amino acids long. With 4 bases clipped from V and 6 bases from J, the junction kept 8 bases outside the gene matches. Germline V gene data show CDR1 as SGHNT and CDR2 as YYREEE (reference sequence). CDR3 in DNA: TGTGCCAGCAGCCCTAAACTAGCGGGAGTTCCCGGGGAGCTGTTTTTT. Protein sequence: CASSPKLAGVPGELFF.

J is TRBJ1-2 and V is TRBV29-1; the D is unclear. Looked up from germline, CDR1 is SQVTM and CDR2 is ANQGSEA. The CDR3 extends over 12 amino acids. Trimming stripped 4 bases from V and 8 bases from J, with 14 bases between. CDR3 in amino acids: CSVGFPGEGYTF. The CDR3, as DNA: TGCAGCGTTGGATTTCCGGGAGAGGGCTACACCTTC.

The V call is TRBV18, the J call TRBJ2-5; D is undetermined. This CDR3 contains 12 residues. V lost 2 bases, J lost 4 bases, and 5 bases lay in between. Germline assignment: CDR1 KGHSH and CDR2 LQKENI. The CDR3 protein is CASSPSPETQYF. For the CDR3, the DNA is TGTGCCAGCTCACCAAGCCCAGAGACCCAGTACTTC. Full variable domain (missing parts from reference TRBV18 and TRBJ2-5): NAGVMQNPRHLVRRRGQEARLRCSPMKGHSHVYWYRQLPEEGLKFMVYLQKENIIDESGMPKERFSAEFPKEGPSILRIQQVVRGDSAAYFCASSPSPETQYFGPGTRLLVL.

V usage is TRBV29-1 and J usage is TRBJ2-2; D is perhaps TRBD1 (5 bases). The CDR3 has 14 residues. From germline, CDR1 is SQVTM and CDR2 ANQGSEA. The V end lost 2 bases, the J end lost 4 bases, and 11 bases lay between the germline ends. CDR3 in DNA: TGCAGCGTTGAACCAGGGCCGGGCACCGGGGAGCTGTTTTTT. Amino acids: CSVEPGPGTGELFF.

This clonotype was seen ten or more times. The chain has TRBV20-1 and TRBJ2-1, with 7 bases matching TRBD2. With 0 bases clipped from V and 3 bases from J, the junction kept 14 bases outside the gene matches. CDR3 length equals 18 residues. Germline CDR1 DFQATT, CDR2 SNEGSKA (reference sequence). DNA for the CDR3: TGCAGTGCTAGAGATTTTGGACTAGAAGCGGAGGTCTACAATGAGCAGTTCTTC. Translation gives CSARDFGLEAEVYNEQFF.

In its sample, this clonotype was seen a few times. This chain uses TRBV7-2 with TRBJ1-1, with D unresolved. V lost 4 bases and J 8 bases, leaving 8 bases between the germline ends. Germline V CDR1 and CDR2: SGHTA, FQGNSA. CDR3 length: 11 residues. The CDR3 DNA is TGTGCCAGCAGCTCCTACGGGGAAGCTTTCTTT. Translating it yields CASSSYGEAFF.

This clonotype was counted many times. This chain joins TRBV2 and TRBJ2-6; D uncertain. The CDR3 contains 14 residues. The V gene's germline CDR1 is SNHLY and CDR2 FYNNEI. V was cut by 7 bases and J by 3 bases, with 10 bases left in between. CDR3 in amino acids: CASTWLRGANVLTF. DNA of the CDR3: TGTGCCAGCACCTGGCTTCGTGGGGCCAACGTCCTGACTTTC.

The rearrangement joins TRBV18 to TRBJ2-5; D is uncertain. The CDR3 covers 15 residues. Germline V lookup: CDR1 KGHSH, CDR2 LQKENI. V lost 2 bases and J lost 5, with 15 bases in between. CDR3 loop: CASSPSVESQETQYF. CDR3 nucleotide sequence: TGTGCCAGCTCACCATCCGTGGAGTCTCAGGAGACCCAGTACTTC. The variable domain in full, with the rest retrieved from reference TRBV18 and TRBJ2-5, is NAGVMQNPRHLVRRRGQEARLRCSPMKGHSHVYWYRQLPEEGLKFMVYLQKENIIDESGMPKERFSAEFPKEGPSILRIQQVVRGDSAAYFCASSPSVESQETQYFGPGTRLLVL.

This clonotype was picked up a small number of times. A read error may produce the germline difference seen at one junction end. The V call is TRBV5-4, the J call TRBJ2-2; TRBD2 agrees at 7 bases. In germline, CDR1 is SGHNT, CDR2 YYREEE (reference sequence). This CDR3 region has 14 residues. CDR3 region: CVSSWEGPTGELFF. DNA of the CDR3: TGTGTCAGCAGCTGGGAGGGCCCCACCGGGGAGCTGTTTTTT.

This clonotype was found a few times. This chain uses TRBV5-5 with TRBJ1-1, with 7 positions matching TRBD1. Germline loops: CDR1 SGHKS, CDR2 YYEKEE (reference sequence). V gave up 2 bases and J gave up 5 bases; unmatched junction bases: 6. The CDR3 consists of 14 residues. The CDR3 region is CASSLRDRATEAFF. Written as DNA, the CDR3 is TGTGCCAGCAGCTTACGTGACAGGGCGACTGAAGCTTTCTTT.

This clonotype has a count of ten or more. CDR3 DNA: TGTGCCAGCAGACAACAGGAGAACACTGAAGCTTTCTTT. This translates into CASRQQENTEAFF. This chain links TRBV11-2 with TRBJ1-1, with D perhaps TRBD1 (5 bases). In germline, CDR1 is SGHAT, CDR2 FQNNGV. The CDR3 runs 13 residues. The V gene lost 6 bases and the J gene lost 1 base, with 9 bases spanning the gap.

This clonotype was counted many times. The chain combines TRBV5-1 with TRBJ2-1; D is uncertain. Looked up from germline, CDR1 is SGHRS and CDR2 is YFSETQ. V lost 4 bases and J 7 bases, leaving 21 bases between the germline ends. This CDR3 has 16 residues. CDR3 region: CASSPRILVTYNEQFF. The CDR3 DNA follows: TGCGCCAGCAGCCCCCGCATCCTAGTTACTTATAATGAGCAGTTCTTC.

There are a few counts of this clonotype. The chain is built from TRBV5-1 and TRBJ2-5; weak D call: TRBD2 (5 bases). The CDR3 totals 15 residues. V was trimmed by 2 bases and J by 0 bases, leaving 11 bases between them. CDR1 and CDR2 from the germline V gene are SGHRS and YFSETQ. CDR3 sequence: CASSFGGGYQETQYF. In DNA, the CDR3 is TGCGCCAGCAGCTTCGGTGGCGGGTACCAAGAGACCCAGTACTTC.

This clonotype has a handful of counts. The CDR3 here is CASSRPRTALSYNEQFF. In nucleotides, the CDR3 is TGTGCCAGCAGCCGGCCACGGACAGCCCTTTCCTACAATGAGCAGTTCTTC. The rearrangement joins TRBV12-3 or TRBV12-4 to TRBJ2-1, with D maybe TRBD1 (6 bases). The CDR3 totals 17 residues. V was clipped by 6 bases and J by 1 base, with 19 bases between them.

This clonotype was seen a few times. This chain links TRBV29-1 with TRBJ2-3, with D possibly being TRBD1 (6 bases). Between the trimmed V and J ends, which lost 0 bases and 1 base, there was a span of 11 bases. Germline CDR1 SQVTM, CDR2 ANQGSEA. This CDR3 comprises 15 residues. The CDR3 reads CSVEDSGAGTDTQYF. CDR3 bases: TGCAGCGTTGAAGACTCAGGGGCAGGCACAGATACGCAGTATTTT.

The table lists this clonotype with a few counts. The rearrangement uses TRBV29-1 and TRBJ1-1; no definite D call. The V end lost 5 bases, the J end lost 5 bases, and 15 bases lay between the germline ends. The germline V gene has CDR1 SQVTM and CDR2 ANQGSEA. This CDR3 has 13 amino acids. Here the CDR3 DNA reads TGCAGCGTTAGAGTGGAGGGCGGAACTGAAGCTTTCTTT. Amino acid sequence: CSVRVEGGTEAFF.

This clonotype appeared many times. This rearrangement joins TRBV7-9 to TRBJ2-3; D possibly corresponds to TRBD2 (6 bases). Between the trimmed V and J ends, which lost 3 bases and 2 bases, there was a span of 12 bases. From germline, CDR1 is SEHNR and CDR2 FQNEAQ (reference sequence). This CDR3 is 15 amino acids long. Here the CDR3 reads CASSFLGGLTDTQYF. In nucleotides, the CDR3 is TGTGCCAGCAGCTTTTTGGGAGGACTCACAGATACGCAGTATTTT.

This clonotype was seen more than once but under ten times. The CDR3 here is CASSRNRGRYTEAFF. In DNA, the CDR3 is TGTGCCAGCAGCCGAAACAGGGGGAGATACACTGAAGCTTTCTTT. The chain uses TRBV14 and TRBJ1-1, with 8 bases matching TRBD1. The CDR3 has 15 amino acids. The germline V gene has CDR1 SGHDN and CDR2 FVKESK. J lost 3 bases, V lost 4 bases, and 7 bases had no gene match.